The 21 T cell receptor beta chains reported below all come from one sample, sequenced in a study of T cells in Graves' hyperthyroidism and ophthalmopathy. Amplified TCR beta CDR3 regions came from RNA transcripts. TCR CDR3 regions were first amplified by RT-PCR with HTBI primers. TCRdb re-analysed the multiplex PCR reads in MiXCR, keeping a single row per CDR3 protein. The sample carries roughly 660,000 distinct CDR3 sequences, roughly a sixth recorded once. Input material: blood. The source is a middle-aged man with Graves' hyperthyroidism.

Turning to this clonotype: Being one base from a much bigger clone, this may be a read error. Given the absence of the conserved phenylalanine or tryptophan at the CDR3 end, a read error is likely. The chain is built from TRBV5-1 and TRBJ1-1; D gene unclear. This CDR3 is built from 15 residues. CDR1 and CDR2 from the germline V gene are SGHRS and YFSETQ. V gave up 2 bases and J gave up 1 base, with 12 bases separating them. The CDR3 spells CASSFDPDGNTEAFS. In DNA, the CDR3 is TGCGCCAGCAGCTTTGATCCGGACGGGAACACTGAAGCTTTCTCT.

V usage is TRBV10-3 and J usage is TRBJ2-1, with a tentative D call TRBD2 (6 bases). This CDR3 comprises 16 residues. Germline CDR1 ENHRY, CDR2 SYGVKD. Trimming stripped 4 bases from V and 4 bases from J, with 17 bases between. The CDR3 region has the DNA TGTGCCATCAGTGGGAACCGGGACTGGGATTACAATGAGCAGTTCTTC. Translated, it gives CAISGNRDWDYNEQFF.

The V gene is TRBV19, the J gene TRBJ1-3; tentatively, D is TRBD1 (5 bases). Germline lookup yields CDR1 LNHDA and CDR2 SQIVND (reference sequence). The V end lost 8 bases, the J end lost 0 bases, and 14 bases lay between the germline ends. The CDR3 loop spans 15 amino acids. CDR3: CASGFGTISGNTIYF. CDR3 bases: TGTGCCAGTGGCTTCGGGACTATCTCTGGAAACACCATATATTTT.

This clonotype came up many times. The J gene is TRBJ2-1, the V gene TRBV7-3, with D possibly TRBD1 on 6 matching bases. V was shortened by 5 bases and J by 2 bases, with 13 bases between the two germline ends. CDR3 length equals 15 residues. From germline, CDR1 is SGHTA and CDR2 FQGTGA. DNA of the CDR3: TGTGCCAGCAGCCGAGGGGACACGGCCTACAATGAGCAGTTCTTC. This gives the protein CASSRGDTAYNEQFF.

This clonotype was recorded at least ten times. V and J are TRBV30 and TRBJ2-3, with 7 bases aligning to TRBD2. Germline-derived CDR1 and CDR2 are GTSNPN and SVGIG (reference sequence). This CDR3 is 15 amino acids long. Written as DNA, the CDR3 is TGTGCTCGCAGTCCGGGGGGAGTCCCCGGAGATACGCAGTATTTT. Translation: CARSPGGVPGDTQYF.

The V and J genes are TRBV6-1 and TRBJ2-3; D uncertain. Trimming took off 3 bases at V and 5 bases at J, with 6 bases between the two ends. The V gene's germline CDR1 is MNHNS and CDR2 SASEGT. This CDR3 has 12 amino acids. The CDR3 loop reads CASSDDGDTQYF. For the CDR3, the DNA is TGTGCCAGCAGTGACGATGGAGATACGCAGTATTTT.

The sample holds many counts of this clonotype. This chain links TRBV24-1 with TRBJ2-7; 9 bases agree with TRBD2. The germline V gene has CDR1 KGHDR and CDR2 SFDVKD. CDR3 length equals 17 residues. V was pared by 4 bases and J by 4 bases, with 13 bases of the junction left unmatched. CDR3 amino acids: CATSEGRLADKAYEQYF. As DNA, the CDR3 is TGTGCCACCAGTGAGGGTAGACTAGCGGATAAGGCGTACGAGCAGTACTTC.

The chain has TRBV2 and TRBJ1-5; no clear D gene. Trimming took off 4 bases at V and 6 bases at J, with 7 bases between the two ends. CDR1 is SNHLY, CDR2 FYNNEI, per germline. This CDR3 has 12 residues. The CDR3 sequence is CASSGTVQPQHF. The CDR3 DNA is TGTGCCAGCAGTGGGACGGTTCAGCCCCAGCATTTT.

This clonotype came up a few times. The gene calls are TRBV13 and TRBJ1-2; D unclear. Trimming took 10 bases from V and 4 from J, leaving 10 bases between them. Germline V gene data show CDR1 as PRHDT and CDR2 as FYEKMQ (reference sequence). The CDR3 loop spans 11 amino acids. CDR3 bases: TGTGCCACCTCCTTGCTCTATGGCTACACCTTC. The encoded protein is CATSLLYGYTF. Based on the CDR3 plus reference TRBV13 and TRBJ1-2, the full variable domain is AAGVIQSPRHLIKEKRETATLKCYPIPRHDTVYWYQQGPGQDPQFLISFYEKMQSDKGSIPDRFSAQQFSDYHSELNMSSLELGDSALYFCATSLLYGYTFGSGTRLTVV.

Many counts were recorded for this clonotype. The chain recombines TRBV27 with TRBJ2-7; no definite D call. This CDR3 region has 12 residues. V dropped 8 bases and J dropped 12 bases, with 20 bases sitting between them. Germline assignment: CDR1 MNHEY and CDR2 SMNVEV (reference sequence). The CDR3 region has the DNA TGTGCCAGCGGCAGCTTACAAGAACCATCGTACTTC. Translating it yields CASGSLQEPSYF.

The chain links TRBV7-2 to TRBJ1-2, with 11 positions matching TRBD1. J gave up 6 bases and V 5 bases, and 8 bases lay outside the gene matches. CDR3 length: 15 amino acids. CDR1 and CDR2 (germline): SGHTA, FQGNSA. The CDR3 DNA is TGTGCCAGCAGCACTCGGACAGGGGGCAATCATGGCTACACCTTC. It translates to CASSTRTGGNHGYTF.

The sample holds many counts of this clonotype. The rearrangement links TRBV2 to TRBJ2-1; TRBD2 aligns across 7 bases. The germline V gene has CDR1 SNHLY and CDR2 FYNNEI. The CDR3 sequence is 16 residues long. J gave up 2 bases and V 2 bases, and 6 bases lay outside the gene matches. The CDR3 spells CASSERAGVPYNEQFF. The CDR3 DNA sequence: TGTGCCAGCAGTGAACGGGCGGGAGTACCCTACAATGAGCAGTTCTTC.

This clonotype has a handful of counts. The CDR3 region is CASSSLSGGYTF. The CDR3 nucleotides read TGTGCCAGCAGTTCCCTTTCGGGTGGCTACACCTTC. The chain has TRBV28 and TRBJ1-2; D gene unclear. Germline V gene data show CDR1 as MDHEN and CDR2 as SYDVKM. The CDR3 spans 12 residues. Trimming took 4 bases from V and 7 from J, leaving 10 bases between them.

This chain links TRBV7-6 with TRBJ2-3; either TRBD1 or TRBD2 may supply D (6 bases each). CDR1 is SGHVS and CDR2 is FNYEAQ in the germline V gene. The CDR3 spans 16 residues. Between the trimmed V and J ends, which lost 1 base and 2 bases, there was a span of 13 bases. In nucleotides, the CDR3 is TGTGCCAGCAGCTTAGGTTGGGGGGCCACCACAGATACGCAGTATTTT. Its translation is CASSLGWGATTDTQYF.

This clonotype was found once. The CDR3 coding sequence is TGCAGCGAGAAGACAGGGGCTAGTGAAGCTTTCTTT. Its protein product is CSEKTGASEAFF. This chain connects TRBV29-1 to TRBJ1-1, with 8 bases aligning to TRBD1. With V trimmed by 7 bases and J by 7 bases, 8 bases remained unmatched. The CDR3 runs 12 residues. Germline CDR1 SQVTM, CDR2 ANQGSEA.

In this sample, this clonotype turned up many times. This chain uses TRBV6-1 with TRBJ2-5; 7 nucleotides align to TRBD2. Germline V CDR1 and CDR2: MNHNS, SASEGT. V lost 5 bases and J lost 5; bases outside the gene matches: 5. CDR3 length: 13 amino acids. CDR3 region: CASSYSGRETQYF. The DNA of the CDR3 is TGTGCCAGCAGTTATTCCGGGAGGGAGACCCAGTACTTC.

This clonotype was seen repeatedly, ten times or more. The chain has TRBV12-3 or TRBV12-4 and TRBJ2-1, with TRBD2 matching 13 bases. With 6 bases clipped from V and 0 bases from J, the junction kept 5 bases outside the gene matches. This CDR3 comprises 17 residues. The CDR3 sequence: CASSPGLAGSSYNEQFF. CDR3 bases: TGTGCCAGCAGCCCGGGACTAGCGGGGAGCTCCTACAATGAGCAGTTCTTC.

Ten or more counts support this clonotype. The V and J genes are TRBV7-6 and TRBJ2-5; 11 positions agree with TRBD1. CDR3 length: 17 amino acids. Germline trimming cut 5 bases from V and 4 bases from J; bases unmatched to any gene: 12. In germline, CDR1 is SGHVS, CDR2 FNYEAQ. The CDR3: CASSARDRGKERETQYF. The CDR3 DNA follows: TGTGCCAGCAGCGCCCGGGACAGGGGGAAGGAAAGAGAGACCCAGTACTTC.

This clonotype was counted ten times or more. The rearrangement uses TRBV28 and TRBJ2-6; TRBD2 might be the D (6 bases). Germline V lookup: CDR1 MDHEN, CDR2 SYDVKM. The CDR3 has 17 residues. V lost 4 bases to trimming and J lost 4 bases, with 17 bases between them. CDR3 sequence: CASSSTGTASGANVLTF. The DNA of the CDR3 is TGTGCCAGCAGTTCGACCGGGACTGCGAGCGGGGCCAACGTCCTGACTTTC.

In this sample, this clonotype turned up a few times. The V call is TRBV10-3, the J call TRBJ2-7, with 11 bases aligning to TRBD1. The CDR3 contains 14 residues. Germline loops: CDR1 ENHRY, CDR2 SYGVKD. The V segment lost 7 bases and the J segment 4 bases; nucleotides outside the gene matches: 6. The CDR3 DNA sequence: TGTGCCATCAATGGACAGGGGGCATTTTACGAGCAGTACTTC. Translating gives CAINGQGAFYEQYF.

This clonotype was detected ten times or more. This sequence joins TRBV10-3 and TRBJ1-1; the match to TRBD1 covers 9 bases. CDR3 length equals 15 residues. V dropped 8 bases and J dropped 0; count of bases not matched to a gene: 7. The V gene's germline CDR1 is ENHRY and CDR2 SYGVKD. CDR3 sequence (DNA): TGTGCCATCCGGGGACAGGGCCTTCTGAACACTGAAGCTTTCTTT. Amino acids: CAIRGQGLLNTEAFF.